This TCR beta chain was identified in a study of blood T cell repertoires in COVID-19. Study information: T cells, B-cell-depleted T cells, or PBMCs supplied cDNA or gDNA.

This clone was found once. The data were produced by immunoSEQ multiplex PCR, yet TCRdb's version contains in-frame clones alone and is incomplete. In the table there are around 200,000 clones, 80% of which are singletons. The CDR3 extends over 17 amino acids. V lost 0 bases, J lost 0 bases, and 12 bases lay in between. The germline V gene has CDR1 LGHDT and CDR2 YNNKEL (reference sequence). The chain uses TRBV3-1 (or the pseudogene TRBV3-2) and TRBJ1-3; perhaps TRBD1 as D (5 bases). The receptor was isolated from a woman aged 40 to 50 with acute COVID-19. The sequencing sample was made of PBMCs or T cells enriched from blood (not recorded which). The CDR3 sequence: CASSQDPEGSSGNTIYF. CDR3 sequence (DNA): TGTGCCAGCAGCCAAGATCCGGAGGGGAGCTCTGGAAACACCATATATTTT.